The 29 T cell receptor beta chains given below trace back to one sample, sequenced in a study of control samples from healthy donors and cancer patients. TCRdb's table, derived via immunoSEQ multiplex PCR, lists solely in-frame clones and lacks some. The sample comprises some 98,000 clones, about 81% of which are singletons, and over 30% rests with the top ten. Sequencing input: PBMCs. These receptors were collected from a man between 70 and 80 years old with lung cancer.

The V and J genes are TRBV10-2 and TRBJ1-5; tentatively, D is TRBD1 (6 bases). V was pared by 3 bases and J by 6 bases, with 21 bases between. Germline CDR1 is WSHSY and CDR2 is SAAADI. The CDR3 length is 17 residues. This CDR3 is CASSDLRNRQAGQPQHF. CDR3 nucleotides: TGCGCCAGCAGTGATCTCCGCAACCGACAGGCAGGTCAGCCCCAGCATTTT.

The chain employs TRBV7-9 and TRBJ2-1; D might be TRBD2 (7 bases). In germline, CDR1 is SEHNR, CDR2 FQNEAQ (reference sequence). The CDR3 is made up of 16 amino acids. V gave up 1 base and J gave up 4 bases, with 14 bases separating them. DNA for the CDR3: TGTGCCAGCAGCTTAGTGGCGGGGGCCCAGTACAATGAGCAGTTCTTC. Residues: CASSLVAGAQYNEQFF.

The gene calls are TRBV5-6 and TRBJ1-2; D is perhaps TRBD1 (5 bases). The germline CDR1 and CDR2 sequences are SGHDT and YYEEEE. The CDR3 is made up of 14 amino acids. With 2 bases removed from V and 6 bases from J, the gap between germline ends came to 14 bases. The DNA of the CDR3 is TGTGCCAGCAGCTTTCAGGGAAGGGCTAATGGCTACACCTTC. It specifies CASSFQGRANGYTF.

This chain joins TRBV6-6 and TRBJ2-1; D uncertain. The CDR3 runs to 15 residues. Germline CDR1 MNHNY, CDR2 SVGAGI (reference sequence). V lost 4 bases to trimming and J lost 6 bases, with 16 bases between them. The CDR3 bases are TGTGCCAGCAGTTGGATGGGTCAGGCACCCAATGAGCAGTTCTTC. Its translation: CASSWMGQAPNEQFF.

The chain combines TRBV3-1 (or the pseudogene TRBV3-2) with TRBJ1-4, with D tentatively TRBD1 (6 bases). V was shortened by 3 bases and J by 3 bases, with 11 bases between the two germline ends. The CDR3 sequence is 15 residues long. Germline V gene data show CDR1 as LGHDT and CDR2 as YNNKEL (reference sequence). The CDR3 region is CASSQFRGANEKLFF. The CDR3 bases are TGTGCCAGCAGCCAGTTCAGGGGTGCTAATGAAAAACTGTTTTTT.

The chain combines TRBV11-2 with TRBJ2-1; no definite D call. The CDR3 is 15 amino acids. In germline, CDR1 is SGHAT, CDR2 FQNNGV. V dropped 5 bases and J dropped 2 bases, with 13 bases sitting between them. The CDR3 loop is CASSRIPSAYNEQFF. The DNA for the CDR3 is TGTGCCAGCAGCAGGATACCGAGCGCCTACAATGAGCAGTTCTTC.

The chain recombines TRBV19 with TRBJ1-2; maybe TRBD1 (6 bases). CDR1 is LNHDA and CDR2 is SQIVND in the germline V gene (reference sequence). The CDR3 loop spans 16 amino acids. The germline V and J ends were trimmed by 7 bases and 8 bases, with 26 bases remaining between them. CDR3 residues: CASTPTGAGGPEGYTF. The CDR3 region has the DNA TGTGCCAGTACCCCAACGGGGGCGGGAGGGCCGGAAGGCTACACCTTC. Full variable domain (rest looked up from reference TRBV19 and TRBJ1-2): DGGITQSPKYLFRKEGQNVTLSCEQNLNHDAMYWYRQDPGQGLRLIYYSQIVNDFQKGDIAEGYSVSREKKESFPLTVTSAQKNPTAFYLCASTPTGAGGPEGYTFGSGTRLTVV.

This clone was seen once. The chain uses TRBV10-3 and TRBJ2-7; TRBD1 aligns across 8 bases. Germline V gene data show CDR1 as ENHRY and CDR2 as SYGVKD. CDR3 length equals 15 residues. The V and J ends lost 2 bases and 0 bases, in that order; junction bases with no gene match: 3. CDR3 bases: TGTGCCATCAGTGAGGGACAGGGTATCTCCTACGAGCAGTACTTC. The encoded protein is CAISEGQGISYEQYF.

The genes are TRBV6-2 or TRBV6-3 and TRBJ2-7; 13 nucleotides line up with TRBD2. The CDR3 length is 16 residues. After removal of 4 bases from V and 2 bases from J, the junction contained 5 bases not matched to a gene. Germline loops: CDR1 MNHEY, CDR2 SVGEGT. In DNA, the CDR3 is TGTGCCAGCAGTTTAAGACTAGCGGGGGGACCCTACGAGCAGTACTTC. Protein product: CASSLRLAGGPYEQYF.

The chain joins TRBV10-1 to TRBJ1-1; 7 bases are shared with TRBD1. With 3 bases clipped from V and 1 base from J, the junction kept 8 bases outside the gene matches. The CDR3 has 16 residues. Germline V gives CDR1 WNHNN, CDR2 SYGVQD (reference sequence). The CDR3 sequence is CASSEASTGRNTEAFF. The CDR3 DNA is TGCGCCAGCAGTGAAGCTTCGACAGGGCGGAACACTGAAGCTTTCTTT.

This chain joins TRBV12-3 or TRBV12-4 and TRBJ1-4; D gene uncertain. The CDR3 spans 13 residues. Between the trimmed V and J ends, which lost 5 bases and 7 bases, there was a span of 11 bases. CDR3 in DNA: TGTGCCAGCAGTCCGGATACGGCTGAAAAACTGTTTTTT. The encoded protein is CASSPDTAEKLFF.

This clone was observed a single time. The J gene is TRBJ2-2, the V gene TRBV5-6; TRBD1 agrees at 10 bases. CDR1 SGHDT and CDR2 YYEEEE come from the germline V gene. The CDR3 totals 15 residues. The V and J ends lost 3 bases and 4 bases, in that order; junction bases with no gene match: 3. The CDR3 DNA is TGTGCCAGCAGCTCCGGGACAGGGGTCACCGGGGAGCTGTTTTTT. It is translated as CASSSGTGVTGELFF. Looking up the rest from reference TRBV5-6 and TRBJ2-2 gives the full variable domain: DAGVTQSPTHLIKTRGQQVTLRCSPKSGHDTVSWYQQALGQGPQFIFQYYEEEERQRGNFPDRFSGHQFPNYSSELNVNALLLGDSALYLCASSSGTGVTGELFFGEGSRLTVL.

This clone was seen repeatedly, ten times or more. In DNA, the CDR3 is TGTGCCAGCTCACCGGGACTAGCGGGGGGCCAAAGCTCCTACGAGCAGTACTTC. It is translated as CASSPGLAGGQSSYEQYF. The rearrangement joins TRBV18 to TRBJ2-7, with 15 bases fitting TRBD2. Germline values: CDR1 KGHSH, CDR2 LQKENI. V trimming: 3 bases; J trimming: 0 bases; junction bases outside the gene matches: 6. The CDR3 spans 18 residues.

The genes are TRBV9 and TRBJ2-1; 8 bases map to TRBD1. This CDR3 is 18 amino acids long. J gave up 5 bases and V 0 bases, and 13 bases lay outside the gene matches. Germline CDR1 and CDR2: SGDLS and YYNGEE. In DNA form, the CDR3 reads TGTGCCAGCAGCGTAGCCCCTCACCTTGGACAGGGCGACAATGAGCAGTTCTTC. It translates to CASSVAPHLGQGDNEQFF.

The chain combines TRBV7-3 with TRBJ2-1, with 12 bases lining up with TRBD2. Germline V gene sequence: CDR1 SGHTA, CDR2 FQGTGA. The ends lost 0 bases at V and 6 bases at J; junction bases unmatched: 6. This CDR3 is 17 amino acids long. The CDR3 loop is CASSLTPGLAGTNEQFF. CDR3 coding DNA: TGTGCCAGCAGCTTAACCCCTGGACTAGCGGGGACCAATGAGCAGTTCTTC.

The chain employs TRBV6-7 and TRBJ2-7, with D perhaps matching TRBD1 (6 bases). TRBV6-7 qualifies as an ORF whose function is uncertain. Trimming took 5 bases from V and 2 from J, leaving 25 bases between them. The CDR3 runs to 18 residues. CDR3 in DNA: TGTGCCAGCAGTAGCCCACGGGACAATTTGACAGTCCCCTACGAGCAGTACTTC. Residues: CASSSPRDNLTVPYEQYF.

J is TRBJ1-1 and V is TRBV9; the match to TRBD1 covers 7 bases. Trimming cost V 4 bases and J 4 bases; bases outside gene matches: 10. Looked up from germline, CDR1 is SGDLS and CDR2 is YYNGEE. The CDR3 extends over 15 amino acids. CDR3 sequence: CASSSGTVGATEAFF. In DNA, the CDR3 is TGTGCCAGCAGCTCGGGGACAGTGGGCGCCACTGAAGCTTTCTTT.

The chain links TRBV5-5 to TRBJ1-6, with D unresolved. CDR1 is SGHKS and CDR2 is YYEKEE in the germline V gene (reference sequence). The CDR3 totals 15 residues. Trimming pared 5 bases from V and 0 bases from J, leaving 9 bases between. CDR3 DNA sequence: TGTGCCAGCAGGGGAACAGACTCCTATAATTCACCCCTCCACTTT. Its translation is CASRGTDSYNSPLHF. The whole variable domain, filled in from reference TRBV5-5 and TRBJ1-6, reads DAGVTQSPTHLIKTRGQQVTLRCSPISGHKSVSWYQQVLGQGPQFIFQYYEKEERGRGNFPDRFSARQFPNYSSELNVNALLLGDSALYLCASRGTDSYNSPLHFGNGTRLTVT.

J is TRBJ2-1 and V is TRBV7-2; 8 positions match TRBD2. Germline values: CDR1 SGHTA, CDR2 FQGNSA. V shed 6 bases, J shed 7 bases, and the junction held 17 bases outside the gene matches. The CDR3 contains 17 residues. The CDR3 nucleotides read TGTGCCAGCAGTAGAGCGAGCGGGGGACCCACGGGGAATGAGCAGTTCTTC. It yields the protein CASSRASGGPTGNEQFF.

The rearrangement links TRBV9 to TRBJ1-5; D is uncertain. Germline V gene lookup returns CDR1 SGDLS and CDR2 YYNGEE. Trimming left V 0 bases short and J 9 bases short, with 10 bases between. The CDR3 has 13 amino acids. The CDR3 spells CASSVELGRPQHF. The CDR3 bases are TGTGCCAGCAGCGTAGAGCTCGGGCGGCCCCAGCATTTT. Combining the CDR3 with reference TRBV9 and TRBJ1-5 gives the whole variable domain DSGVTQTPKHLITATGQRVTLRCSPRSGDLSVYWYQQSLDQGLQFLIQYYNGEERAKGNILERFSAQQFPDLHSELNLSSLELGDSALYFCASSVELGRPQHFGDGTRLSIL.

The table lists this clone with a count of one. The rearrangement uses TRBV28 and TRBJ1-1; D is undetermined. Germline V gene sequence: CDR1 MDHEN, CDR2 SYDVKM. Trimming removed 1 base from V and 10 bases from J, with 16 bases in between. The CDR3 totals 14 residues. Written as DNA, the CDR3 is TGTGCCAGCAGTTTATATCGGGCCCTTACCGGAGCTTTCTTT. It is translated as CASSLYRALTGAFF.

As regards this clone: The sample holds other DNA sequences that translate to the same CDR3. The V and J genes are TRBV9 and TRBJ1-3; the D gene is possibly TRBD1 (5 bases). This CDR3 has 15 residues. The V gene's germline CDR1 is SGDLS and CDR2 YYNGEE. V lost 5 bases, J lost 0 bases, and 12 bases lay in between. CDR3 nucleotides: TGTGCCAGCAGTGAAACAGGTTACTCTGGAAACACCATATATTTT. Residues: CASSETGYSGNTIYF.

The rearrangement uses TRBV4-3 and TRBJ2-7; 7 nucleotides line up with TRBD1. In germline, CDR1 is LGHNA, CDR2 YSLEER. The V gene end was trimmed by 0 bases and the J gene end by 3 bases; junction bases not matched to a gene: 5. This CDR3 has 15 amino acids. This CDR3 is CASSQDPQGYYEQYF. The DNA of the CDR3 is TGCGCCAGCAGCCAAGACCCACAGGGGTACTACGAGCAGTACTTC.

The chain couples TRBV25-1 to TRBJ1-4; D is uncertain. The CDR3 is made up of 13 amino acids. Between the trimmed V and J ends, which lost 7 bases and 5 bases, there was a span of 11 bases. Germline V gives CDR1 MGHDK, CDR2 SYGVNS. The CDR3 spells CASTASLNEKLFF. The CDR3 DNA reads TGTGCCAGCACGGCCAGCCTGAATGAAAAACTGTTTTTT.

This chain uses TRBV5-6 with TRBJ2-1; a possible D gene is TRBD2 (7 bases). The germline gives CDR1 SGHDT, CDR2 YYEEEE. V gave up 5 bases and J gave up 5 bases, with 23 bases separating them. The CDR3 totals 17 residues. The CDR3 reads CASRQERGGEFNNEQFF. CDR3 DNA: TGTGCCAGCAGGCAGGAAAGGGGGGGAGAATTTAACAATGAGCAGTTCTTC.

This clone was observed a handful of times. DNA for the CDR3: TGTGCCAGCAGTGATCTAGCGGGGGGGCTCAATGAGCAGTTCTTC. This translates into CASSDLAGGLNEQFF. The chain is built from TRBV6-1 and TRBJ2-1; 12 positions agree with TRBD2. This CDR3 contains 15 residues. Losses at the gene ends were 3 bases for V and 6 bases for J; bases not matched to a gene: 3. Germline CDR1 MNHNS, CDR2 SASEGT.

V and J are TRBV28 and TRBJ1-4; 8 bases match TRBD1. Germline V gene lookup returns CDR1 MDHEN and CDR2 SYDVKM. The CDR3 is 16 residues long. The trim removed 3 bases at V and 4 bases at J, leaving 7 bases unmatched. This CDR3 is CASSFSGGMGNEKLFF. The CDR3 DNA reads TGTGCCAGCAGTTTTTCAGGGGGCATGGGTAATGAAAAACTGTTTTTT.

This clone was seen once. This sample includes further DNA sequences coding for the same CDR3. This chain connects TRBV18 to TRBJ2-7, with 7 positions matching TRBD1. Germline CDR1 KGHSH, CDR2 LQKENI. The CDR3 has 13 amino acids. The V and J ends lost 3 bases and 2 bases, in that order; junction bases with no gene match: 1. CDR3 amino acids: CASSPGQTYEQYF. CDR3 sequence (DNA): TGTGCCAGCTCACCGGGACAGACCTACGAGCAGTACTTC.

This clone was counted only a few times. The chain couples TRBV4-1 to TRBJ2-3; 9 nucleotides align to TRBD1. The germline V gene has CDR1 MGHRA and CDR2 YSYEKL. CDR3 size: 15 residues. Trimming at V came to 3 bases and at J to 4 bases, leaving 5 bases not matched to a gene. The CDR3 loop reads CASSQGTGRADTQYF. DNA of the CDR3: TGCGCCAGCAGCCAGGGGACAGGGAGGGCAGATACGCAGTATTTT.